The 15 T cell receptor beta chains below come from one sample, sequenced in a study of shared clonotypes between healthy human individuals. Method: immunoSEQ multiplex PCR; TCRdb's copy keeps in-frame clones and lacks some. The sample includes approximately 2,300,000 clones, about nine tenths of them seen just once. Sequencing was carried out using naive CD4+ T cells from PBMCs. Regarding subset: CD45RA+ positively selected. These receptors originate from a man aged 18 to 35 in good health. Some clones in this sample may be carry-over from other donors' samples.

This chain connects TRBV7-9 to TRBJ2-2; TRBD1 matches 8 bases. Trimming took 5 bases from V and 7 from J; bases not matched to a gene: 9. Germline lookup yields CDR1 SEHNR and CDR2 FQNEAQ (reference sequence). This CDR3 is 15 amino acids long. Written as DNA, the CDR3 is TGTGCCAGCAGCCTCAGGGGGCGCGAGGACGGGGAGCTGTTTTTT. Protein: CASSLRGREDGELFF.

J is TRBJ1-1 and V is TRBV7-2; D is unresolved. The CDR3 runs 14 residues. V shed 5 bases and J shed 3 bases, with 13 bases lying between them. Germline V gene lookup returns CDR1 SGHTA and CDR2 FQGNSA. The CDR3 loop is CASSPSGVYTEAFF. Written as DNA, the CDR3 is TGTGCCAGCAGCCCAAGCGGAGTGTACACTGAAGCTTTCTTT.

The chain employs TRBV30 and TRBJ1-1; D remains ambiguous. The CDR3 length is 16 residues. CDR1 and CDR2 (germline): GTSNPN, SVGIG (reference sequence). V was cut by 2 bases and J by 0 bases, with 16 bases left in between. The CDR3 DNA reads TGTGCCTGGAGTTTTTCGCGAACGAACTTGAACACTGAAGCTTTCTTT. As protein: CAWSFSRTNLNTEAFF.

This chain uses TRBV4-3 with TRBJ2-7; TRBD1 matches at 8 bases. This CDR3 has 15 amino acids. The germline V gene has CDR1 LGHNA and CDR2 YSLEER. The J segment lost 0 bases and the V segment lost 2 bases, leaving 3 bases of the junction unmatched. CDR3 nucleotides: TGCGCCAGCAGCCAAACGACAGGGGCCTCCTACGAGCAGTACTTC. Protein: CASSQTTGASYEQYF.

The rearrangement uses TRBV4-3 and TRBJ1-2; unclear D gene. The CDR3 covers 16 residues. Trimming took off 2 bases at V and 0 bases at J, with 13 bases between the two ends. Germline CDR1 reads LGHNA; CDR2 reads YSLEER. DNA of the CDR3: TGCGCCAGCAGCCAAAACAGATACGAAGCTAACTATGGCTACACCTTC. Translating gives CASSQNRYEANYGYTF.

The genes are TRBV5-8 and TRBJ2-5; D is possibly TRBD1 (5 bases). V was pared by 0 bases and J by 4 bases, with 13 bases between. The CDR3 runs to 15 residues. Germline loops: CDR1 SGHTS, CDR2 YDEGEE. The CDR3 DNA sequence: TGTGCCAGCAGCTTGGGCAGGGTTGGCGGAGAGACCCAGTACTTC. This codes for CASSLGRVGGETQYF.

J is TRBJ1-5 and V is TRBV6-1; D gene uncertain. Trimming left V 10 bases short and J 5 bases short, with 15 bases between. Germline CDR1 MNHNS, CDR2 SASEGT. The CDR3 length is 13 residues. CDR3 nucleotides: TGTGCCACCAACGCCGGGATTTATCAGCCCCAGCATTTT. This translates into CATNAGIYQPQHF.

The chain links TRBV6-5 to TRBJ1-3, with 9 bases lining up with TRBD1. CDR3 size: 15 residues. Germline V gene data show CDR1 as MNHEY and CDR2 as SVGAGI. With 6 bases clipped from V and 7 bases from J, the junction kept 10 bases outside the gene matches. For the CDR3, the DNA is TGTGCCAGCAGCTACGATGGGACAGGGAGGAACACCATATATTTT. Translated: CASSYDGTGRNTIYF.

The V call is TRBV7-9, the J call TRBJ2-4; the match to TRBD2 covers 14 bases. This CDR3 spans 18 amino acids. Per the germline V gene, CDR1 is SEHNR and CDR2 is FQNEAQ (reference sequence). Trimming at V came to 10 bases and at J to 1 base, leaving 12 bases not matched to a gene. This CDR3 is CATQHGTSGSVAKNIQYF. Written as DNA, the CDR3 is TGTGCCACTCAGCACGGGACTAGCGGGAGTGTGGCCAAAAACATTCAGTACTTC.

V and J are TRBV6-1 and TRBJ2-2; weak D call: TRBD1 (5 bases). The CDR3 contains 15 residues. CDR1 MNHNS and CDR2 SASEGT come from the germline V gene. V dropped 4 bases and J dropped 7 bases, with 16 bases sitting between them. CDR3 loop: CASSAYQGSHGELFF. Written as DNA, the CDR3 is TGTGCCAGCAGTGCATACCAGGGTTCGCACGGGGAGCTGTTTTTT.

The chain links TRBV5-1 to TRBJ2-5, with D possibly matching TRBD2 (6 bases). CDR3 length: 14 amino acids. Germline V gene sequence: CDR1 SGHRS, CDR2 YFSETQ. V was trimmed by 0 bases and J by 8 bases, leaving 14 bases between them. CDR3 sequence reads: CASSLGLATNTQYF. CDR3 sequence (DNA): TGCGCCAGCAGCTTGGGCCTAGCGACTAATACCCAGTACTTC.

This chain joins TRBV5-1 and TRBJ2-3, with D tentatively TRBD2 (6 bases). Trimming stripped 4 bases from V and 3 bases from J, with 12 bases between. Germline V lookup: CDR1 SGHRS, CDR2 YFSETQ. This CDR3 comprises 14 residues. CDR3 protein: CASSEMGGTDTQYF. In DNA, the CDR3 is TGCGCCAGCAGCGAAATGGGGGGAACAGATACGCAGTATTTT.

The chain recombines TRBV7-3 with TRBJ2-3; D ambiguous. The germline V gene has CDR1 SGHTA and CDR2 FQGTGA. Trimming took 5 bases from V and 2 from J, leaving 11 bases between them. The CDR3 has 14 residues. CDR3 sequence reads: CASSLGGITDTQYF. The DNA of the CDR3 is TGTGCCAGCAGCCTCGGTGGTATCACAGATACGCAGTATTTT. Full variable domain (missing parts from reference TRBV7-3 and TRBJ2-3): GAGVSQTPSNKVTEKGKYVELRCDPISGHTALYWYRQSLGQGPEFLIYFQGTGAADDSGLPNDRFFAVRPEGSVSTLKIQRTERGDSAVYLCASSLGGITDTQYFGPGTRLTVL.

The chain has TRBV5-6 and TRBJ1-5; no clear D gene. Germline loops: CDR1 SGHDT, CDR2 YYEEEE. The CDR3 has 13 amino acids. V was clipped by 2 bases and J by 1 base, with 4 bases between them. CDR3 sequence: CASSFGSNQPQHF. The CDR3 region has the DNA TGTGCCAGCAGCTTCGGCAGCAATCAGCCCCAGCATTTT.

The CDR3 spells CASSQARQGAGILETQYF. The CDR3 bases are TGCGCCAGCAGCCAAGCTAGACAGGGGGCAGGTATTCTGGAGACCCAGTACTTC. The rearrangement joins TRBV4-3 to TRBJ2-5, with TRBD1 matching over 10 bases. Per the germline V gene, CDR1 is LGHNA and CDR2 is YSLEER. The junction had 13 bases not matched to a gene; V was cut back by 1 base and J by 5 bases. This CDR3 has 18 residues.